This T cell receptor (beta chain) was recorded in a study of tumor-infiltrating lymphocytes in primary liver carcinoma (dated by TCRdb to between 2016 and 2019). For the wider study: The five patients, three men and two women aged 30 to 69 years, had hepatocellular carcinoma (four) or combined HCC and intrahepatic cholangiocarcinoma (one). Each sample produced about 3.5 to 8 million productive TCRbeta reads, and read depth showed no significant difference between tissue types. High reproducibility was observed for the technical replicate repertoires, with mean shared-clone rates around 0.9 and correlation coefficients above 0.95. A total of roughly 35 specimens from 5 patients, comprising some 25 tumor regions, 5 adjacent noncancerous liver tissues and 5 peripheral blood samples, were covered by TCRbeta repertoire sequencing. The tumors of the five patients were staged as T1-T3 N0M0, with maximum diameters ranging from roughly 4 to 10 cm. To link TCRbeta repertoire diversity to the local molecular phenotype, the approximately 25 tumor region samples were profiled with Agilent mRNA microarrays. TCRbeta repertoire sequencing, expression microarrays and whole-exome sequencing were combined in the study across five regions of each liver tumor, with adjacent normal tissue and blood also included. The study at large found these results: Because only the TCR beta chain was sequenced and unpaired alpha chains were not captured, true repertoire diversity is likely underestimated. Only about 7-25% of top clones were present in all five regions of a tumor, suggesting spatial heterogeneity of tumor-infiltrating T cells. Repertoire overlap was higher between tumor regions (mean roughly 35%) than tumor-adjacent (approximately 17%) or tumor-blood (approximately 14%) pairs, consistent with antigen-driven expansion. Since the samples were bulk and unsorted, there was no way to compare CD4+ and CD8+ T cell repertoires. A significantly larger repertoire fraction was made up by the top 250 clones in tumors than in blood (p = 0.039). The study included only four to six patients, and the authors note findings should be validated in a larger study.

Without any cell sorting, total RNA and DNA were co-extracted from around 18-30 mg of bulk tissue using the AllPrep DNA/RNA mini kit. Between late 2015 and early 2016, roughly five patients in China with histopathologically diagnosed primary liver carcinoma had their tumors surgically resected. At the time of sampling, the patients were treatment-naive and had chronic HBV infection. Each tumor was sampled at five spatially separated regions: the superior, inferior, left-lateral and right-lateral poles and the tumor centre. Histology showed that every tumor sample contained more than 80% viable tumor cells. Each fresh piece of tumor and adjacent tissue was cut in two, with one half stored in RNAlater at -80 degrees C and the other half sent for histology. Starting from approximately 460 ng total RNA, TCRbeta-specific cDNA was produced by reverse transcription with a constant-region primer and ProtoScript II reverse transcriptase. TCRbeta libraries were built with three nested multiplex PCR rounds, a slightly modified ARM-PCR procedure. Multiplex TRBV1-TRBV30 forward primers and a Cbeta reverse primer were used in the first two PCR rounds, each of which was run for around 10 cycles. Sample barcodes and Illumina adapters were added in a final 25-cycle PCR using Deep VentR polymerase. Before sequencing, amplicons of 200-500 bp were gel-purified using a QIAquick gel extraction kit. TCRbeta amplicons were sequenced on an Illumina HiSeq 2500 with 250-bp paired-end reads. As for how the authors treated the data: To recover full CDR3 sequences, reads were quality-trimmed using Trimmomatic v0.33 and paired reads were then merged using FLASH v1.2.11. V, D and J germline segments were assigned to the rearranged TCRbeta sequences using MiGEC v1.2.1b. Clonotype statistics, along with Shannon-Wiener diversity indices, were calculated using VDJtools v1.0.0. To cut down on sampling bias, every analysis after diversity analysis relied on just the 250 most abundant clonotypes from each sample. Using fastp at Q25 and MiXCR, TCRdb reprocessed the public reads and kept productive beta chains. Records with the same CDR3 protein are collapsed into one entry carrying the most frequent genes and DNA. TCRdb, not the original authors, processed these V and J calls. Recorded for this sample are about 100,000 distinct CDR3 sequences; around 66% of them occurred a single time. More than 10% of the sample lies in the top ten.

CDR1 is given as GTSNPN and CDR2 as SVGIG, both from the germline V gene (reference sequence). Including the terminal cysteine and phenylalanine, the CDR3 comprises 12 residues. Only the CDR3 part of the read is kept: 36 bases, read in frame from the first base. A word on this clonotype: Its antigen specificity is not known. A single base separates this from a much larger clone, so it may be a read error.

This receptor was identified in a woman aged 60-70 years with primary liver carcinoma and hepatitis B virus infection. Sequencing was done on a sample of liver tumor tissue from sampling region 2. The sample's cell subset or site label, in plain terms: tumor region T2, inferior pole. The V and J genes are TRBV30 and TRBJ2-7; TRBD1 lines up with 9 middle nucleotides. CDR3 protein: CAWNRGLQEQHF. At the DNA level, the sequence is TGTGCCTGGAACAGGGGGCTCCAAGAGCAGCACTTC.